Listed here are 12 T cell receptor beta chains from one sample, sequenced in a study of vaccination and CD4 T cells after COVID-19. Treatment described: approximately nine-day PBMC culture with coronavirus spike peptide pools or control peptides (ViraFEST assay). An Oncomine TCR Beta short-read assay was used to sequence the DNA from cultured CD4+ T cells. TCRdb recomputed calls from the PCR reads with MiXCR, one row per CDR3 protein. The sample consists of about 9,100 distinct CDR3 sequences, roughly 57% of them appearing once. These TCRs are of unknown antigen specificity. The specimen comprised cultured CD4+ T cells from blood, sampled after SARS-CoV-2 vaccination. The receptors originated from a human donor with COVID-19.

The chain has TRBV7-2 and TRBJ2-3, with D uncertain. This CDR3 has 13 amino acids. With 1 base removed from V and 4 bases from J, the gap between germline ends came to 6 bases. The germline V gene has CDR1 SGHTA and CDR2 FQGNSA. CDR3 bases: TGTGCCAGCAGCTTAGAGACGGCAGATACGCAGTATTTT. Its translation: CASSLETADTQYF. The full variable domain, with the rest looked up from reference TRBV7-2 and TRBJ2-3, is GAGVSQSPSNKVTEKGKDVELRCDPISGHTALYWYRQSLGQGLEFLIYFQGNSAPDKSGLPSDRFSAERTGGSVSTLTIQRTQQEDSAVYLCASSLETADTQYFGPGTRLTVL.

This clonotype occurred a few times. The CDR3 sequence: CASRGQGAPAFF. CDR3 in DNA: TGTGCCAGCAGGGGACAGGGGGCGCCTGCTTTCTTT. The chain combines TRBV6-4 with TRBJ1-1; 12 bases map to TRBD1. Trimming removed 6 bases from V and 11 bases from J; junction bases left unmatched: 4. This CDR3 has 12 amino acids. The germline V gene encodes CDR1 MRHNA and CDR2 SNTAGT.

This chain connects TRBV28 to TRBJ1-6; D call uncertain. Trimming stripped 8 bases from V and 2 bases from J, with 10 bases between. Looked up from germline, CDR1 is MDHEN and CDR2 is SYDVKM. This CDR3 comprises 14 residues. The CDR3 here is CASWSNTYNSPLHF. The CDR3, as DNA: TGTGCCAGCTGGTCGAACACCTATAATTCACCCCTCCACTTT. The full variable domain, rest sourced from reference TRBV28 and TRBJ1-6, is DVKVTQSSRYLVKRTGEKVFLECVQDMDHENMFWYRQDPGLGLRLIYFSYDVKMKEKGDIPEGYSVSREKKERFSLILESASTNQTSMYLCASWSNTYNSPLHFGNGTRLTVT.

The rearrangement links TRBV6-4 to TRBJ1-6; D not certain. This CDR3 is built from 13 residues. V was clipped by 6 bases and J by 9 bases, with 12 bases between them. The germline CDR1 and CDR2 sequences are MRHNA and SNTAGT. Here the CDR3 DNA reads TGTGCCAGCAGCGTGGAATCGGGTTCACCCCTCCACTTT. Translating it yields CASSVESGSPLHF.

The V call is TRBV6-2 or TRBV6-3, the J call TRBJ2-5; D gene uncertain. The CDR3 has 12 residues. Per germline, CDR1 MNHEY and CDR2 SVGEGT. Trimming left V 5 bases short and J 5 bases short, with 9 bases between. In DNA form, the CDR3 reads TGTGCCAGCAGTGCTCGATTGGAGACCCAGTACTTC. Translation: CASSARLETQYF.

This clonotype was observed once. The CDR3 bases are TGTGCCAGCACAGGGGGAGGAGGGACTGAAGCTTTCTTT. Protein sequence: CASTGGGGTEAFF. The chain couples TRBV11-2 to TRBJ1-1, with 7 bases aligning to TRBD1. Trimming cost V 7 bases and J 5 bases; bases outside gene matches: 7. This CDR3 comprises 13 residues. CDR1 is SGHAT and CDR2 is FQNNGV in the germline V gene.

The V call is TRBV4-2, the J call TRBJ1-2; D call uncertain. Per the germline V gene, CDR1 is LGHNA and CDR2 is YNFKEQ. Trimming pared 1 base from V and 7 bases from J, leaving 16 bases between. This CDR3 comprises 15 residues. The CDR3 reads CASSQGVDTFGGYTF. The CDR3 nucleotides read TGTGCCAGCAGCCAAGGGGTAGACACCTTCGGTGGCTACACCTTC.

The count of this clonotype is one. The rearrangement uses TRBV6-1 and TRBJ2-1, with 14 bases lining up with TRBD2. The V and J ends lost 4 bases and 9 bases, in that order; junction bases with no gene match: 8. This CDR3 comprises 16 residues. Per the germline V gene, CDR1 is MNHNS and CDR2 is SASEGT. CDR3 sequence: CASSAGTSGGRGEQFF. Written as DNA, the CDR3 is TGTGCCAGCAGTGCGGGGACTAGCGGGGGCCGGGGTGAGCAGTTCTTC.

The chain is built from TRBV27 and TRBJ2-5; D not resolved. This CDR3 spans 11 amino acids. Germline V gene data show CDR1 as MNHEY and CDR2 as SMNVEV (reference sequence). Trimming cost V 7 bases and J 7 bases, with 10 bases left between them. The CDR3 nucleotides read TGTGCCAGCATTAAACGTGGGACCCAGTACTTC. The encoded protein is CASIKRGTQYF.

The CDR3 sequence is CASSLQGWGQPQHF. The CDR3 region has the DNA TGTGCCAGCAGTTTACAGGGATGGGGTCAGCCCCAGCATTTT. The rearrangement joins TRBV6-2 or TRBV6-3 to TRBJ1-5; tentatively, D is TRBD1 (6 bases). Germline loops: CDR1 MNHEY, CDR2 SVGEGT. This CDR3 region has 14 residues. Between the trimmed V and J ends, which lost 4 bases and 6 bases, there was a span of 13 bases.

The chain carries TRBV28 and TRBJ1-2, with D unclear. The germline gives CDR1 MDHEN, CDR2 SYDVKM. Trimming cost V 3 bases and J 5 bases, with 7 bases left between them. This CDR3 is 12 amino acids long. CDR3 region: CASSFEIYGYTF. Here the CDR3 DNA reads TGTGCCAGCAGTTTCGAGATATATGGCTACACCTTC.

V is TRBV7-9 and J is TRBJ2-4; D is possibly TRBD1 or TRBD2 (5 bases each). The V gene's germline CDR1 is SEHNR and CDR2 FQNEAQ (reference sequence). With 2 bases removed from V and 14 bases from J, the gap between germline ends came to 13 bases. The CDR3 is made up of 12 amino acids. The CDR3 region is CASSLNSGAKYF. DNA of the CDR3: TGTGCCAGCAGCTTAAACTCCGGGGCTAAGTACTTC.